Listed here are 30 T cell receptor beta chains from one sample, sequenced in a study of blood T cells in healthy people across ages. With a J-beta primer mix and a sample-barcoded 5' primer, a second PCR ran about 7 to 12 cycles. A single record per CDR3 protein comes from TCRdb applying MiXCR to the 5' RACE reads. The sample shows around 710,000 distinct CDR3 sequences, more than 40% of them seen only once. Sample: blood. The receptor source for this set is a woman aged 55-70 years in good health.

The table lists this clonotype with a few counts. The V and J genes are TRBV27 and TRBJ1-1; tentative D call: TRBD1 (6 bases). The CDR3 length is 14 residues. Trimming left V 8 bases short and J 4 bases short, with 17 bases between. Germline loops: CDR1 MNHEY, CDR2 SMNVEV (reference sequence). The CDR3 DNA reads as TGTGCCAGCCAAAGGGCGGGGGCTGGCACTGAAGCTTTCTTT. Translated: CASQRAGAGTEAFF.

V usage is TRBV29-1 and J usage is TRBJ1-2, with D perhaps matching TRBD1 (5 bases). The CDR3 contains 14 residues. Germline V gives CDR1 SQVTM, CDR2 ANQGSEA. Trimming took 0 bases from V and 4 from J, leaving 12 bases between them. CDR3 region: CSVEDEGETYGYTF. CDR3 bases: TGCAGCGTTGAAGATGAAGGGGAAACCTATGGCTACACCTTC.

This clonotype was found a few times. The V gene is TRBV6-5, the J gene TRBJ2-5; TRBD2 aligns across 7 bases. V trimming: 1 base; J trimming: 5 bases; junction bases outside the gene matches: 4. From germline, CDR1 is MNHEY and CDR2 SVGAGI. The CDR3 has 14 residues. The CDR3 here is CASSYWGGKETQYF. DNA for the CDR3: TGTGCCAGCAGTTACTGGGGGGGAAAGGAGACCCAGTACTTC.

Only a few counts were recorded for this clonotype. V gene TRBV12-3 or TRBV12-4 combines with J gene TRBJ1-4; D possibly corresponds to TRBD1 (5 bases). The CDR3 covers 16 residues. Deletions cut 7 bases from V and 4 bases from J, with 19 bases between. The CDR3 region is CASTTRAGTLNEKLFF. Written as DNA, the CDR3 is TGTGCCAGCACCACCCGGGCAGGGACCCTTAATGAAAAACTGTTTTTT.

This clonotype was seen more than once but under ten times. This rearrangement joins TRBV21-1 to TRBJ1-6; the table's D call TRBD1 went unverified against the DNA. TRBV21-1 is labeled a pseudogene. The CDR3 runs 14 residues. The CDR3 coding sequence is TGTGCCAGCACCTGTGGCCACTATAATTCACCCCTCCACTTT. This translates into CASTCGHYNSPLHF.

The J gene is TRBJ2-1, the V gene TRBV10-2; 8 nucleotides align to TRBD2. CDR3 length: 16 amino acids. In germline, CDR1 is WSHSY, CDR2 SAAADI. The V and J ends lost 6 bases and 0 bases, in that order; junction bases with no gene match: 7. CDR3 in amino acids: CASRNRGGSSYNEQFF. DNA for the CDR3: TGCGCCAGCAGGAACCGGGGGGGGAGCTCCTACAATGAGCAGTTCTTC.

The chain uses TRBV7-2 and TRBJ2-7; 9 bases match TRBD1. CDR3 size: 13 residues. Germline V gives CDR1 SGHTA, CDR2 FQGNSA. Losses at the gene ends were 5 bases for V and 7 bases for J; bases not matched to a gene: 6. The CDR3 region is CASSRDREREQYF. CDR3 nucleotide sequence: TGTGCCAGCAGCCGGGACAGGGAACGGGAGCAGTACTTC.

In this sample, this clonotype turned up many times. The chain is built from TRBV25-1 and TRBJ2-5; 7 bases line up with TRBD1. V gave up 5 bases and J gave up 3 bases; unmatched junction bases: 6. The CDR3 is 14 residues long. Germline-derived CDR1 and CDR2 are MGHDK and SYGVNS. CDR3 DNA sequence: TGTGCCAGCAGTCCCGACAGGGACGAAGAGACCCAGTACTTC. It yields the protein CASSPDRDEETQYF.

The gene calls are TRBV6-1 and TRBJ2-4, with 8 nucleotides matching TRBD2. CDR1 and CDR2 from the germline V gene are MNHNS and SASEGT. Trimming removed 5 bases from V and 13 bases from J; junction bases left unmatched: 16. The CDR3 has 15 amino acids. CDR3 sequence: CASSNRLANYNEQYF. In DNA, the CDR3 is TGTGCCAGCAGTAACCGACTAGCGAACTACAATGAGCAGTACTTC.

This clonotype has a handful of counts. The CDR3 here is CASSQDGKDQETQYF. CDR3 coding DNA: TGTGCCAGCAGCCAAGATGGGAAGGACCAAGAGACCCAGTACTTC. V and J are TRBV4-2 and TRBJ2-5; D uncertain. Looked up from germline, CDR1 is LGHNA and CDR2 is YNFKEQ. Trimming removed 0 bases at V and 0 bases at J, with 8 bases between. The CDR3 contains 15 residues.

This clonotype came up a few times. The CDR3 DNA reads TGTGCCAGCAGCATTAGGGCACAGACTAGCACAGATACGCAGTATTTT. Its translation is CASSIRAQTSTDTQYF. The rearrangement uses TRBV9 and TRBJ2-3; no definite D call. CDR3 length: 16 residues. V lost 4 bases, J lost 0 bases, and 15 bases lay in between. Germline V gives CDR1 SGDLS, CDR2 YYNGEE.

The V gene is TRBV27, the J gene TRBJ2-7; 10 bases are shared with TRBD1. CDR3 size: 15 residues. V was clipped by 6 bases and J by 2 bases; unmatched bases: 7. Looked up from germline, CDR1 is MNHEY and CDR2 is SMNVEV (reference sequence). As DNA, the CDR3 is TGTGCCAGCAGGCTTGCGGGGACAGGGGCCTACGAGCAGTACTTC. Its translation is CASRLAGTGAYEQYF.

The chain joins TRBV7-9 to TRBJ1-2; the match to TRBD1 covers 8 bases. The CDR3 consists of 16 residues. V shed 5 bases, J shed 6 bases, and the junction held 14 bases outside the gene matches. CDR1 is SEHNR, CDR2 FQNEAQ, per germline (reference sequence). The CDR3: CASSPRTGKMRNGYTF. The CDR3 region has the DNA TGTGCCAGCAGCCCAAGGACAGGGAAGATGAGGAATGGCTACACCTTC.

This clonotype was seen a few times. The rearrangement joins TRBV29-1 to TRBJ2-1; D is unclear. The V and J ends lost 0 bases and 6 bases respectively, with 21 bases between them. The CDR3 spans 17 residues. Germline V gene data show CDR1 as SQVTM and CDR2 as ANQGSEA. This CDR3 is CSVEDYSGFAGLNEQFF. The CDR3 DNA reads TGCAGCGTTGAAGATTATTCCGGCTTTGCCGGGCTCAATGAGCAGTTCTTC.

The chain joins TRBV5-1 to TRBJ2-7, with TRBD2 identical over 8 bases. Germline lookup yields CDR1 SGHRS and CDR2 YFSETQ. The length of the CDR3 is 15 residues. J was trimmed by 3 bases and V by 0 bases; bases with no gene match: 5. The CDR3 coding sequence is TGCGCCAGCAGCTTGGGAGGGACTAGTGTCTACGAGCAGTACTTC. It is translated as CASSLGGTSVYEQYF.

The chain is built from TRBV18 and TRBJ2-7; 10 bases agree with TRBD1. Germline assignment: CDR1 KGHSH and CDR2 LQKENI. This CDR3 is 14 amino acids long. V shed 6 bases and J 6 bases; nucleotides not matched to a gene: 8. DNA of the CDR3: TGTGCCAGCTCCCCCGAGACAGGGGGCTTCGAGCAGTACTTC. Encoded protein: CASSPETGGFEQYF.

This clonotype was seen more than once but under ten times. J is TRBJ1-1 and V is TRBV3-1; D call uncertain. Germline V lookup: CDR1 LGHDT, CDR2 YNNKEL (reference sequence). Trimming pared 0 bases from V and 5 bases from J, leaving 19 bases between. The CDR3 loop spans 17 amino acids. DNA of the CDR3: TGTGCCAGCAGCCAAGATGGTGTGAGCATTACGGTTACTGAAGCTTTCTTT. Residues: CASSQDGVSITVTEAFF.

This chain joins TRBV7-3 and TRBJ2-3; D gene unclear. The CDR3 length is 14 residues. The germline V and J ends were trimmed by 1 base and 3 bases, with 8 bases remaining between them. Germline lookup yields CDR1 SGHTA and CDR2 FQGTGA. CDR3 sequence: CASSLSFGTDTQYF. The CDR3, as DNA: TGTGCCAGCAGCTTAAGCTTCGGTACAGATACGCAGTATTTT. Full variable domain (rest looked up from reference TRBV7-3 and TRBJ2-3): GAGVSQTPSNKVTEKGKYVELRCDPISGHTALYWYRQSLGQGPEFLIYFQGTGAADDSGLPNDRFFAVRPEGSVSTLKIQRTERGDSAVYLCASSLSFGTDTQYFGPGTRLTVL.

On this clonotype itself: The junction shows a germline mismatch at one end, possibly a read error. The chain is built from TRBV4-3 and TRBJ2-6; unclear D gene. Germline V gene data show CDR1 as LGHNA and CDR2 as YSLEER. The CDR3 totals 15 residues. In DNA, the CDR3 is TGCGCCGGCAGCCAAGAAACTACAGGGGCCAACGTCCTGACTTTC. Translation gives CAGSQETTGANVLTF.

In this sample, this clonotype turned up many times. The J gene is TRBJ2-1, the V gene TRBV5-6; TRBD2 agrees at 8 bases. The CDR3 has 15 amino acids. With 4 bases clipped from V and 8 bases from J, the junction kept 11 bases outside the gene matches. The V gene's germline CDR1 is SGHDT and CDR2 YYEEEE. The CDR3 coding sequence is TGTGCCAGCAGCCCCGGTGTTAGCGGGATCCATGAGCAGTTCTTC. It specifies CASSPGVSGIHEQFF.

This clonotype was seen more than once but under ten times. The rearrangement joins TRBV20-1 to TRBJ2-7; 11 bases agree with TRBD1. CDR1 is DFQATT, CDR2 SNEGSKA, per germline (reference sequence). J was trimmed by 7 bases and V by 4 bases; bases with no gene match: 9. CDR3 size: 14 residues. The CDR3 nucleotides read TGCAGTGCTATCTGGGGACAGGGGGACGCTGAGCAGTACTTC. Translation gives CSAIWGQGDAEQYF.

This clonotype was found a few times. The chain has TRBV20-1 and TRBJ2-7; D is possibly TRBD2 (5 bases). This CDR3 is built from 18 residues. V shed 1 base and J shed 5 bases, with 27 bases lying between them. CDR1 and CDR2 from the germline V gene are DFQATT and SNEGSKA (reference sequence). DNA of the CDR3: TGCAGTGCTAGAGGTGACTCTAGTGGGAGAGTAAATGCGGACGAGCAGTACTTC. Residues: CSARGDSSGRVNADEQYF.

This clonotype turned up a few times. The chain employs TRBV7-2 and TRBJ2-1; 10 positions match TRBD2. V was clipped by 3 bases and J by 7 bases; unmatched bases: 6. The germline CDR1 and CDR2 sequences are SGHTA and FQGNSA. CDR3 length: 15 amino acids. For the CDR3, the DNA is TGTGCCAGCAGCTTCCTAGCGGGAGTAGGGAATGAGCAGTTCTTC. It is translated as CASSFLAGVGNEQFF.

V usage is TRBV20-1 and J usage is TRBJ2-7; no clear D. The germline V gene has CDR1 DFQATT and CDR2 SNEGSKA (reference sequence). The V end was cut by 1 base, the J end by 0 bases, with 7 bases between. This CDR3 spans 13 amino acids. The CDR3 region is CSARGLSSYEQYF. CDR3 coding DNA: TGCAGTGCTAGAGGCCTTAGCTCCTACGAGCAGTACTTC.

The rearrangement joins TRBV4-2 to TRBJ2-7; D possibly corresponds to TRBD2 (6 bases). In germline, CDR1 is LGHNA, CDR2 YNFKEQ. The CDR3 has 18 amino acids. V was pared by 4 bases and J by 3 bases, with 25 bases between. CDR3: CASSLWGGRAGKFYEQYF. CDR3 DNA: TGTGCCAGCAGCCTCTGGGGCGGACGAGCGGGTAAATTCTACGAGCAGTACTTC.

The chain joins TRBV24-1 to TRBJ2-7; D may be TRBD1 (5 bases). Trimming shortened V by 4 bases and J by 3 bases, and 12 bases separated the two germline ends. Per germline, CDR1 KGHDR and CDR2 SFDVKD. There are 14 residues in the CDR3. The CDR3 DNA follows: TGTGCCACCAGTGACCGTGACAGTGGCTACGAGCAGTACTTC. Residues: CATSDRDSGYEQYF.

The J gene is TRBJ2-5, the V gene TRBV5-1; possibly TRBD1 or TRBD2 for D (6 bases each). Trimming stripped 4 bases from V and 11 bases from J, with 24 bases between. The germline V gene has CDR1 SGHRS and CDR2 YFSETQ. This CDR3 is built from 15 residues. The CDR3 protein is CASSLGGMGDNEQYF. The CDR3 DNA reads TGCGCCAGCAGCCTAGGGGGGATGGGGGACAATGAGCAGTACTTC.

The chain uses TRBV10-3 and TRBJ1-5; TRBD1 aligns across 10 bases. J gave up 9 bases and V 10 bases, and 12 bases lay outside the gene matches. The length of the CDR3 is 14 residues. Per the germline V gene, CDR1 is ENHRY and CDR2 is SYGVKD. The CDR3 coding sequence is TGTGCCACGCGACAGGGGGCGCGTGATCGGCCCCAGCATTTT. As protein: CATRQGARDRPQHF.

Notes on this clonotype: A much larger clone lies one base from this, so it may be a read error. This chain uses TRBV12-3 or TRBV12-4 with TRBJ2-1, with TRBD2 matching 16 bases. The CDR3 runs to 16 residues. The CDR3 sequence is CTSSPPGTSGRAWRFF. The CDR3 DNA reads as TGTACCAGCAGTCCTCCCGGGACTAGCGGGAGGGCCTGGCGGTTCTTC.

J is TRBJ2-1 and V is TRBV28, with a tentative D call TRBD2 (5 bases). The ends were cut back, 7 bases at V and 7 bases at J, with 14 bases in the middle. The V gene's germline CDR1 is MDHEN and CDR2 SYDVKM. The CDR3 contains 13 residues. The CDR3 loop is CASTLTGLNEQFF. The CDR3 DNA reads TGTGCCAGCACCCTAACGGGATTGAATGAGCAGTTCTTC.